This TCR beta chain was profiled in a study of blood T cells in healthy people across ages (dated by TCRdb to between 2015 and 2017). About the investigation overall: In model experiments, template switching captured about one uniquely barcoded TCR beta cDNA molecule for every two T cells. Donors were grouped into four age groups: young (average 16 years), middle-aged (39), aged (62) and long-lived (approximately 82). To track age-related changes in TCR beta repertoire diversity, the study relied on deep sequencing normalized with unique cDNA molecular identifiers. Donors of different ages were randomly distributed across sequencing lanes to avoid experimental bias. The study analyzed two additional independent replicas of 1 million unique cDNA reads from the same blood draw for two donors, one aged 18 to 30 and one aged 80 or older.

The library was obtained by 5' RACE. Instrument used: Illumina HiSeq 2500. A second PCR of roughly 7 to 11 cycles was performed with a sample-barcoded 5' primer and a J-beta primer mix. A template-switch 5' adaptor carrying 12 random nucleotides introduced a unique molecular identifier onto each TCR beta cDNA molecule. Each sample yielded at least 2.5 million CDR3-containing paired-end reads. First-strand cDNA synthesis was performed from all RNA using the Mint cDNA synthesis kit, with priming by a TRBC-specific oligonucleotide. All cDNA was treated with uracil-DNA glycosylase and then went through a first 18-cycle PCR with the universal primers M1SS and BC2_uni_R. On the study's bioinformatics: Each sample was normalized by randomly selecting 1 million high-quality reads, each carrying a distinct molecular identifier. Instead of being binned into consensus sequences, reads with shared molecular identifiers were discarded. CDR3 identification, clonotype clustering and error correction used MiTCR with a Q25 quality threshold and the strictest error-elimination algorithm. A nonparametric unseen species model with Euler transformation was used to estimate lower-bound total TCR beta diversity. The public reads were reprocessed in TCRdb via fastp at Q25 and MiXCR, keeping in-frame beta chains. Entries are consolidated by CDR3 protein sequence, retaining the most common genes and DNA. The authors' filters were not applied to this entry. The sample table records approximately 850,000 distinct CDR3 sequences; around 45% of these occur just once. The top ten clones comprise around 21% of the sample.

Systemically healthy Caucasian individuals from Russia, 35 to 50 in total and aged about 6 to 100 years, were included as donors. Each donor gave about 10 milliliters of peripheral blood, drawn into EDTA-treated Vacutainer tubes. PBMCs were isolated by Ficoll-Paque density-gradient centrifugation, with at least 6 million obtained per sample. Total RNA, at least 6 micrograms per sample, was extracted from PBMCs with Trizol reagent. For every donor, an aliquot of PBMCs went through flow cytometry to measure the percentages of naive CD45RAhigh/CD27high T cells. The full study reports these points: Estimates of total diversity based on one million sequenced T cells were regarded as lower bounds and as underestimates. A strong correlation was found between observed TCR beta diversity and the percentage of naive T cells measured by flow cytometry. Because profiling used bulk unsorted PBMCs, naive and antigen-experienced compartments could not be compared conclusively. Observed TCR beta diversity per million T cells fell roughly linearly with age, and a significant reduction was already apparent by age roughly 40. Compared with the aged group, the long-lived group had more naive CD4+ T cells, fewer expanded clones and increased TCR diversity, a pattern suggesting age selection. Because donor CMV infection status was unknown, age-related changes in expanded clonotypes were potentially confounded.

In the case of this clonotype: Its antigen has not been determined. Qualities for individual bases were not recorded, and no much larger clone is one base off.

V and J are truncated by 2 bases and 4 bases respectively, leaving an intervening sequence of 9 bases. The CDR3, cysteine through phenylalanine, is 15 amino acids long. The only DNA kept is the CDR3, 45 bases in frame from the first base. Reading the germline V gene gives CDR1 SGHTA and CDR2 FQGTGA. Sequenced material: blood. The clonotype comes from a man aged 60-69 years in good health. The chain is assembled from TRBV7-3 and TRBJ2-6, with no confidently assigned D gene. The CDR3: CASSLGLAGANVLTF. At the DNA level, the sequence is TGTGCCAGCAGCTTAGGTTTGGCCGGGGCCAACGTCCTGACTTTC. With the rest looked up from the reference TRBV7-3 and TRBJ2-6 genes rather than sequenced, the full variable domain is GAGVSQTPSNKVTEKGKYVELRCDPISGHTALYWYRQSLGQGPEFLIYFQGTGAADDSGLPNDRFFAVRPEGSVSTLKIQRTERGDSAVYLCASSLGLAGANVLTFGAGSRLTVL.